The clone carrying this TCR beta chain was counted between two and nine times. The target antigen is unknown. There are 16 residues in the CDR3. With V trimmed by 6 bases and J by 2 bases, 6 bases remained unmatched. Germline CDR1 and CDR2: MNHNY and SVGAGI (reference sequence). This record comes from a study of shared clonotypes between healthy human individuals. Regarding the study as a whole: For naive CD4 cells, approximately 4.8% of clonotypes were shared across several donors.

The protocol was immunoSEQ multiplex PCR, while the TCRdb copy is restricted to in-frame clones and leaves out a portion. The sample carries about 2.3 million clones, about nine tenths recorded once. Specimen: naive CD4+ T cells from PBMCs. Regarding subset: CD45RA+ positively selected. The V gene is TRBV6-6, the J gene TRBJ2-6; 8 nucleotides line up with TRBD1. This receptor was obtained from a man in his late teens or twenties in good health. Some clones in this sample may be carry-over from other donors' samples. CDR3 loop: CASSDQGAAGANVLTF. CDR3 in DNA: TGTGCCAGCAGCGATCAGGGGGCGGCTGGGGCCAACGTCCTGACTTTC.